This T cell receptor (beta chain) derives from a study of blood T cell repertoires in COVID-19. Sequencing was performed with immunoSEQ multiplex PCR; in TCRdb, only in-frame clones are kept and a portion is missing. In the table there are approximately 470,000 clones, approximately 83% of which are singletons. The CDR3 has 14 amino acids. Trimming pared 4 bases from V and 8 bases from J, leaving 17 bases between. Germline CDR1 and CDR2: SGHAT and FQNNGV. V and J are TRBV11-2 and TRBJ1-1, with D possibly being TRBD1 (6 bases). The sequence was obtained from a human donor in a cohort sampled during active COVID-19. Sequencing was performed on peripheral blood. The CDR3 DNA follows: TGTGCCAGCAGCTCGTATCGATCGCAGGGGGAAGCTTTCTTT. Its protein is CASSSYRSQGEAFF.